This T cell receptor beta chain was captured in a study of CD8 T cells in Susac syndrome. Study-wide background: Intravenous immunoglobulin alone or corticosteroids were being given to patients with Susac syndrome at blood draw, unless they were therapy-naive. Study-level results: In Susac syndrome, CD4+ T cell repertoires lacked any clonal expansion.

Diagnostic criteria for definite or probable disease, in their recently defined form, were met by the patients with Susac syndrome. The RNA input was about 0.45 to 1 ug, and it was reverse transcribed with random hexamers. An immunoSEQ multiplex PCR generated amplified TCR beta CDR3 products spanning 54 Vbeta and 13 Jbeta. A single record per CDR3 protein comes from TCRdb applying MiXCR to the immunoSEQ multiplex PCR reads. This table holds some 160,000 distinct CDR3 sequences, around 94% found once. The CDR3 is made up of 11 amino acids. V was pared by 5 bases and J by 8 bases, with 9 bases between. Per germline, CDR1 SNHLY and CDR2 FYNNEI. Note on this clonotype: What it binds is not known.

Sequences were obtained from CD4+ T cells from PBMCs. The receptor was derived from a human donor with Susac syndrome. The gene calls are TRBV2 and TRBJ1-2; D gene unclear. CDR3 DNA sequence: TGTGCCAGCAGTCCTCGTGTCGGCTACACCTTC. Protein sequence: CASSPRVGYTF.